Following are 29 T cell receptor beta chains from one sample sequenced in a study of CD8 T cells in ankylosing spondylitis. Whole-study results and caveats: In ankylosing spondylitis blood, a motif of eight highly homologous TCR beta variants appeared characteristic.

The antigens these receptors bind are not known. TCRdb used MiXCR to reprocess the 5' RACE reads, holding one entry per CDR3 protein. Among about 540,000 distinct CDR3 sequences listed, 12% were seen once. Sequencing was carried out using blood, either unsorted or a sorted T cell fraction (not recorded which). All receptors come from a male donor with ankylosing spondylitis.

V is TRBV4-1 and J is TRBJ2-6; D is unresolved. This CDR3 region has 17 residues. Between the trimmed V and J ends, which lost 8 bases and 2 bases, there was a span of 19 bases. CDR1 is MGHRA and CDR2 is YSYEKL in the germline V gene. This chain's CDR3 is CASSARPYEAGANVLTF. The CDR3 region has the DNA TGCGCCAGCTCCGCAAGGCCGTACGAGGCTGGGGCCAACGTCCTGACTTTC.

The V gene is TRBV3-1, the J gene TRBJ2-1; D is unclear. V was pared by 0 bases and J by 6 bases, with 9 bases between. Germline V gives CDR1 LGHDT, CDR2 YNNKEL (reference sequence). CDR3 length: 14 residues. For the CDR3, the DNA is TGTGCCAGCAGCCAAGACCAGTATTCCAATGAGCAGTTCTTC. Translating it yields CASSQDQYSNEQFF.

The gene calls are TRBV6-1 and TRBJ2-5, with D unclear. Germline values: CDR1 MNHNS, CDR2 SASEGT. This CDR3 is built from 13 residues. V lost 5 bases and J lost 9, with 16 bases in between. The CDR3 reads CASSPGRQGSQYF. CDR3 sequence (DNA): TGTGCCAGCAGTCCCGGACGACAAGGGTCCCAGTACTTC.

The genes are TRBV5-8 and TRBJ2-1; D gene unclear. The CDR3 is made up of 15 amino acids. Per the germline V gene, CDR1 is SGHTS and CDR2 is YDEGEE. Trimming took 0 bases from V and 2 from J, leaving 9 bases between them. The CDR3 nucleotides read TGTGCCAGCAGCTTGGCGTCTCCCGCCTACAATGAGCAGTTCTTC. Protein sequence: CASSLASPAYNEQFF.

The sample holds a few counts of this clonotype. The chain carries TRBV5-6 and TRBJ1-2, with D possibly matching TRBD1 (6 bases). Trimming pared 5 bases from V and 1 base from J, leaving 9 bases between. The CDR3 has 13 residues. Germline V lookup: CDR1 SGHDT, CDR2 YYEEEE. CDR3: CASRSDSNYGYTF. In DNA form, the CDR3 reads TGTGCCAGCAGATCGGACAGTAACTATGGCTACACCTTC.

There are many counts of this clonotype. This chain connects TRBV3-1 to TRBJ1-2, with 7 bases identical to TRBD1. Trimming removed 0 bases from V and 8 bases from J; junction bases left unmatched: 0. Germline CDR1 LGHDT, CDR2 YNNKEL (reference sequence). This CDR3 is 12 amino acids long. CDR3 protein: CASSQEGGGYTF. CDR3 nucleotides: TGTGCCAGCAGCCAAGAAGGGGGCGGCTACACCTTC.

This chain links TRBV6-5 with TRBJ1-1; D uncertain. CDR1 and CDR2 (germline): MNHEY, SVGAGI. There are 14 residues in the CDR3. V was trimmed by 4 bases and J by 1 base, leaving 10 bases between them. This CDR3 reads CASSSRASNTEAFF. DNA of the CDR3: TGTGCCAGCAGTTCCCGGGCCTCGAACACTGAAGCTTTCTTT.

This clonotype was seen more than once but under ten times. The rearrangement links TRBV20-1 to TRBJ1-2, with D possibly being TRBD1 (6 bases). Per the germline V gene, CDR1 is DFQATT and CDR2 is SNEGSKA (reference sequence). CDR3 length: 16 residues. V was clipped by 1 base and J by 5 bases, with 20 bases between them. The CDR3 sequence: CSARAPTRGVGYGYTF. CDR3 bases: TGCAGTGCTAGAGCCCCAACCAGGGGAGTAGGGTATGGCTACACCTTC.

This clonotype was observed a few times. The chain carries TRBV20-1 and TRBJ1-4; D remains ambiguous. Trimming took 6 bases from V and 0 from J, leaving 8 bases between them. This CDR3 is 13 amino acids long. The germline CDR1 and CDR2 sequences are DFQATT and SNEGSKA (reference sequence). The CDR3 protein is CSASNATNEKLFF. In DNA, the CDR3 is TGCAGTGCCAGCAATGCAACTAATGAAAAACTGTTTTTT.

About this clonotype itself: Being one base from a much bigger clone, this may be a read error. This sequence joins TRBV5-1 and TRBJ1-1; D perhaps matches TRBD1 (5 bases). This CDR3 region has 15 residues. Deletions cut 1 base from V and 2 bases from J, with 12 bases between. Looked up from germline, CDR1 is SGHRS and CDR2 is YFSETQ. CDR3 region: CASSLLLGDNTEAFF. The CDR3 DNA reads TGCGCCAGCAGCTTGTTACTAGGGGATAACACTGAAGCTTTCTTT.

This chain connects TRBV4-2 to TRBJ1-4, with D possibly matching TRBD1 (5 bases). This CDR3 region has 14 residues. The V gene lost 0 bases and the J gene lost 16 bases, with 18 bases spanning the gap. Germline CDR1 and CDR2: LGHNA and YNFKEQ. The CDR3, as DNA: TGTGCCAGCAGCCAAGAAGCGGCGGGGCGCTTACGGTTTTTT. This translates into CASSQEAAGRLRFF.

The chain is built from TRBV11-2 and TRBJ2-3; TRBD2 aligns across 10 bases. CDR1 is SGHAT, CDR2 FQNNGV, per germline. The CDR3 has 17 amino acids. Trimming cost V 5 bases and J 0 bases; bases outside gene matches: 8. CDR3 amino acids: CASSPHKTSGSTDTQYF. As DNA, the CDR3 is TGTGCCAGCAGCCCACACAAGACTAGCGGGAGCACAGATACGCAGTATTTT.

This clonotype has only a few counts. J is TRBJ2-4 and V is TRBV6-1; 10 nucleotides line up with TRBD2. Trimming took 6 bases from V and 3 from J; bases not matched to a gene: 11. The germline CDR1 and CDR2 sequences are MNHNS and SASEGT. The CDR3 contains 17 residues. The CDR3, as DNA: TGTGCCAGCAGACCGGGAGGACTAGCGGAAAACAAAAACATTCAGTACTTC. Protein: CASRPGGLAENKNIQYF.

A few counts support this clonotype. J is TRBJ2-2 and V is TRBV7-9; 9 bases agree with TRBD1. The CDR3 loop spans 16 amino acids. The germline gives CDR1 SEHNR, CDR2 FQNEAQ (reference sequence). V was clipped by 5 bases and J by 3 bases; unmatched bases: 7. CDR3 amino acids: CASSLGTGLDTGELFF. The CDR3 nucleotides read TGTGCCAGCAGCCTTGGGACAGGGCTAGACACCGGGGAGCTGTTTTTT.

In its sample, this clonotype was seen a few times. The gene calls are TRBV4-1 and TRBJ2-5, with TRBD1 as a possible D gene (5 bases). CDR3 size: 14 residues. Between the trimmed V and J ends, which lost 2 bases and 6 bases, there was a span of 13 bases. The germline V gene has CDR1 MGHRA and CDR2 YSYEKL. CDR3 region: CASSQLGDKKTQYF. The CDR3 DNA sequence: TGCGCCAGCAGCCAATTAGGGGATAAGAAGACCCAGTACTTC.

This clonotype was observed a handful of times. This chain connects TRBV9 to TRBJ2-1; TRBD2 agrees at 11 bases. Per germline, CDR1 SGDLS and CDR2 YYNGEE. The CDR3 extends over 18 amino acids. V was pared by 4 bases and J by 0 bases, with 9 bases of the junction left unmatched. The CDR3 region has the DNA TGTGCCAGCAGCCAAACCTTAACTAGCGGGGGCTCCTACAATGAGCAGTTCTTC. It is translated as CASSQTLTSGGSYNEQFF.

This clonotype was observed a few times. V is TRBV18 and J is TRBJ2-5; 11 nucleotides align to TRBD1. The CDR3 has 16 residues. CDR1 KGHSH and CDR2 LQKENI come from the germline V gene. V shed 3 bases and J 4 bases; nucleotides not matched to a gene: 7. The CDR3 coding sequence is TGTGCCAGCTCACCTGGGACAGGGGGACTAGGAGAGACCCAGTACTTC. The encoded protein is CASSPGTGGLGETQYF.

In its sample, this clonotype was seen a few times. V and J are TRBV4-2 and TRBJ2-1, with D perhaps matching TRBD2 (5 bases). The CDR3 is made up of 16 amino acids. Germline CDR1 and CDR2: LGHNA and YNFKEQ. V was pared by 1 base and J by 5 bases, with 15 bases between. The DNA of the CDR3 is TGTGCCAGCAGCCAAGTACGTCGGGGAGCTGACAATGAGCAGTTCTTC. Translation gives CASSQVRRGADNEQFF.

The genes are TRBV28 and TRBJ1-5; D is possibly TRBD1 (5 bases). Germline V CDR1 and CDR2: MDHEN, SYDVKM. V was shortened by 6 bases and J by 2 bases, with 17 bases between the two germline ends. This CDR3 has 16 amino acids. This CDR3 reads CASRPDLGLGNQPQHF. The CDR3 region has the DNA TGTGCCAGCAGACCCGACCTGGGGCTCGGCAATCAGCCCCAGCATTTT.

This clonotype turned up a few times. This chain's CDR3 is CATSRGGVPQSRQPQHF. CDR3 nucleotides: TGTGCCACCAGCAGAGGAGGGGTACCACAATCCCGGCAGCCCCAGCATTTT. This chain joins TRBV15 and TRBJ1-5, with D tentatively TRBD1 (5 bases). CDR1 is LNHNV, CDR2 YYDKDF, per germline (reference sequence). The V and J ends lost 1 base and 7 bases respectively, with 20 bases between them. This CDR3 contains 17 residues.

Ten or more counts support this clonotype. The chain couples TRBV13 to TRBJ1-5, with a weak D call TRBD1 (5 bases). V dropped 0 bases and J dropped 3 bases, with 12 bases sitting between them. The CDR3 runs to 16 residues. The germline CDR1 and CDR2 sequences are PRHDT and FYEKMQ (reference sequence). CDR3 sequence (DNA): TGTGCCAGCAGCTTAGGCCTTGAGGGGCCCAATCAGCCCCAGCATTTT. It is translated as CASSLGLEGPNQPQHF.

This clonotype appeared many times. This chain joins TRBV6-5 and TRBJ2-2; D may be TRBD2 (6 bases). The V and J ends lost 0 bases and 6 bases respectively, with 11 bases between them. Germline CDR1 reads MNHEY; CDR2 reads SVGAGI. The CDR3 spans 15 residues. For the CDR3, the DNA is TGTGCCAGCAGTTACTCGCTAGCGTACGCCGGGGAGCTGTTTTTT. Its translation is CASSYSLAYAGELFF.

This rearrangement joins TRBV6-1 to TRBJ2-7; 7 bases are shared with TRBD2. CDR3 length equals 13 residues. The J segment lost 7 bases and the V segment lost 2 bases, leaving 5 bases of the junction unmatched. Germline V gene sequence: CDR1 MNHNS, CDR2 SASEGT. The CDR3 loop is CASSEMTSWEQYV. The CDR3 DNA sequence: TGTGCCAGCAGTGAAATGACTAGCTGGGAGCAGTACGTC.

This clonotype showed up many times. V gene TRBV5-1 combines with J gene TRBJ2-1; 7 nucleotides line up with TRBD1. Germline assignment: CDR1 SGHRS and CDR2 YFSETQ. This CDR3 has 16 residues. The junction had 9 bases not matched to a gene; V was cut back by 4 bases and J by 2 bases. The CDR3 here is CASSRSWDRTYNEQFF. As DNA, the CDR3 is TGCGCCAGCAGCAGGTCATGGGACAGAACCTACAATGAGCAGTTCTTC.

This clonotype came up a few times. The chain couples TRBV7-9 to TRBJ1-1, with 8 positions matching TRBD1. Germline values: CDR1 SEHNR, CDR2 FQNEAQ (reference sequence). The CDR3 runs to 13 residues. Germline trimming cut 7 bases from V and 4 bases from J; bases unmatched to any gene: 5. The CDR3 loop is CASKAGGGTEAFF. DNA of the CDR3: TGTGCCAGCAAGGCAGGGGGCGGCACTGAAGCTTTCTTT.

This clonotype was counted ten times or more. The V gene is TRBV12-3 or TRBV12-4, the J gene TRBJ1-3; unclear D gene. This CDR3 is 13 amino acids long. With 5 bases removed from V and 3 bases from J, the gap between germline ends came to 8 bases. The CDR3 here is CASSLDFGNTIYF. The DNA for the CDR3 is TGTGCCAGCAGTCTGGATTTTGGAAACACCATATATTTT.

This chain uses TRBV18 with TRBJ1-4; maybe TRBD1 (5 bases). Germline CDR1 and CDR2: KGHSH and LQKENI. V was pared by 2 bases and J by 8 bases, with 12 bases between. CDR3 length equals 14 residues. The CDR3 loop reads CASSPEGRVEKLFF. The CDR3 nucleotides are TGTGCCAGCTCACCAGAGGGGCGAGTCGAAAAACTGTTTTTT. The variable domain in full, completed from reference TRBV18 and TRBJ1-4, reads NAGVMQNPRHLVRRRGQEARLRCSPMKGHSHVYWYRQLPEEGLKFMVYLQKENIIDESGMPKERFSAEFPKEGPSILRIQQVVRGDSAAYFCASSPEGRVEKLFFGSGTQLSVL.

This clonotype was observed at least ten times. As DNA, the CDR3 is TGTGCCAGCAGTTTCCACAGGGCTGAAGCTTTCTTT. Protein sequence: CASSFHRAEAFF. The rearrangement uses TRBV12-3 or TRBV12-4 and TRBJ1-1, with D perhaps TRBD1 (6 bases). Trimming pared 3 bases from V and 6 bases from J, leaving 8 bases between. The CDR3 is 12 amino acids.

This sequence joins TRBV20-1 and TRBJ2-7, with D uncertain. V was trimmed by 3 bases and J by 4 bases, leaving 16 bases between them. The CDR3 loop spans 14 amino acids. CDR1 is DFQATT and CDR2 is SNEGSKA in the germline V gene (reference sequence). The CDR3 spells CSASKTPTRYEQYF. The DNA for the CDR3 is TGCAGTGCTAGTAAGACACCCACAAGATACGAGCAGTACTTC.